The 20 T cell receptor beta chains in this list originate from one sample, sequenced in a study of blood T cell repertoires in COVID-19. Measured with immunoSEQ multiplex PCR; TCRdb has only the in-frame clones, and not every one. The data contain 130,000 to 150,000 clones, approximately 86% of them seen just once; the ten biggest clones take up approximately 0.98%. Material: peripheral blood. Receptor source: a woman between 50 and 59 years old with acute or convalescent COVID-19.

The chain has TRBV11-2 and TRBJ2-7, with 7 bases matching TRBD1. The CDR3 runs to 14 residues. The germline V gene encodes CDR1 SGHAT and CDR2 FQNNGV. The junction had 4 bases not matched to a gene; V was cut back by 5 bases and J by 0 bases. DNA of the CDR3: TGTGCCAGCAGCCCTCAGGGGGTCTCCTACGAGCAGTACTTC. Translated, it gives CASSPQGVSYEQYF.

The chain links TRBV5-1 to TRBJ1-1; 8 nucleotides agree with TRBD1. CDR1 SGHRS and CDR2 YFSETQ come from the germline V gene. Losses at the gene ends were 4 bases for V and 9 bases for J; bases not matched to a gene: 8. The CDR3 runs to 13 residues. The CDR3, as DNA: TGCGCCAGCAGCGGATTGACAGGGGAGAAAGCTTTCTTT. Amino acid sequence: CASSGLTGEKAFF. Variable domain in full (rest from reference TRBV5-1 and TRBJ1-1): KAGVTQTPRYLIKTRGQQVTLSCSPISGHRSVSWYQQTPGQGLQFLFEYFSETQRNKGNFPGRFSGRQFSNSRSEMNVSTLELGDSALYLCASSGLTGEKAFFGQGTRLTVV.

The V and J genes are TRBV19 and TRBJ1-5; D is ambiguous. Deletions cut 6 bases from V and 7 bases from J, with 13 bases between. The germline V gene has CDR1 LNHDA and CDR2 SQIVND (reference sequence). This CDR3 spans 13 amino acids. The CDR3 sequence is CASSPSMEQPQHF. DNA of the CDR3: TGTGCCAGTAGCCCCTCTATGGAGCAGCCCCAGCATTTT. The full variable domain, in which reference TRBV19 and TRBJ1-5 provide the parts outside the CDR3, is DGGITQSPKYLFRKEGQNVTLSCEQNLNHDAMYWYRQDPGQGLRLIYYSQIVNDFQKGDIAEGYSVSREKKESFPLTVTSAQKNPTAFYLCASSPSMEQPQHFGDGTRLSIL.

The chain links TRBV7-6 to TRBJ2-7; D uncertain. Germline V gene lookup returns CDR1 SGHVS and CDR2 FNYEAQ. V dropped 0 bases and J dropped 6 bases, with 9 bases sitting between them. CDR3 length: 13 amino acids. The CDR3: CASSLALASEQYF. The CDR3 nucleotides are TGTGCCAGCAGCTTAGCGTTGGCCTCCGAGCAGTACTTC.

Note on this clone: The sample contains more than one DNA sequence encoding this CDR3. The chain is built from TRBV12-3 or TRBV12-4 and TRBJ1-4; 8 bases line up with TRBD1. With V trimmed by 7 bases and J by 7 bases, 2 bases remained unmatched. CDR3 size: 12 residues. The CDR3, as DNA: TGTGCCAGCACACAGGGGGGTGAAAAACTGTTTTTT. Translating it yields CASTQGGEKLFF.

A few counts support this clone. V is TRBV9 and J is TRBJ2-7, with a possible D match to TRBD1 (5 bases). V was clipped by 4 bases and J by 0 bases, with 8 bases between them. CDR1 is SGDLS and CDR2 is YYNGEE in the germline V gene. This CDR3 spans 13 amino acids. This CDR3 reads CASSPTASYEQYF. CDR3 nucleotide sequence: TGTGCCAGCAGCCCGACAGCCTCCTACGAGCAGTACTTC.

The rearrangement uses TRBV5-1 and TRBJ1-1, with D possibly being TRBD1 (6 bases). Germline V lookup: CDR1 SGHRS, CDR2 YFSETQ. The CDR3 is made up of 16 amino acids. Trimming cost V 1 base and J 1 base, with 14 bases left between them. The DNA of the CDR3 is TGCGCCAGCAGCTTGAGAGTTCAGGGGAAGAACACTGAAGCTTTCTTT. Its translation: CASSLRVQGKNTEAFF.

The chain combines TRBV29-1 with TRBJ2-2; TRBD1 might be the D (5 bases). Germline CDR1 SQVTM, CDR2 ANQGSEA. Deletions cut 6 bases from V and 0 bases from J, with 11 bases between. CDR3 length: 14 residues. The CDR3 sequence is CSVQTVANTGELFF. CDR3 nucleotide sequence: TGCAGCGTCCAGACAGTTGCGAACACCGGGGAGCTGTTTTTT.

CDR3 DNA sequence: TGTGCCATTCAGGACCGGGAACGGGAGACCCAGTACTTC. This encodes CAIQDRERETQYF. V usage is TRBV19 and J usage is TRBJ2-5; possible D gene TRBD2, 5 bases. V was pared by 10 bases and J by 5 bases, with 17 bases between. From germline, CDR1 is LNHDA and CDR2 SQIVND (reference sequence). The CDR3 is made up of 13 amino acids.

The gene calls are TRBV7-9 and TRBJ2-7, with 8 bases that match TRBD1. The germline gives CDR1 SEHNR, CDR2 FQNEAQ (reference sequence). V shed 1 base and J 3 bases; nucleotides not matched to a gene: 11. CDR3 size: 17 residues. The CDR3, as DNA: TGTGCCAGCAGCTTAGTAGGGTTGGGACAGGTATTCTACGAGCAGTACTTC. This gives the protein CASSLVGLGQVFYEQYF. Full variable domain (outside the CDR3, taken from reference TRBV7-9 and TRBJ2-7): DTGVSQNPRHKITKRGQNVTFRCDPISEHNRLYWYRQTLGQGPEFLTYFQNEAQLEKSRLLSDRFSAERPKGSFSTLEIQRTEQGDSAMYLCASSLVGLGQVFYEQYFGPGTRLTVT.

This clone was counted a single time. The J gene is TRBJ2-3, the V gene TRBV30; D unclear. Germline CDR1 GTSNPN, CDR2 SVGIG (reference sequence). V was cut by 5 bases and J by 3 bases, with 12 bases left in between. The CDR3 has 13 amino acids. CDR3 region: CAWPQKETDTQYF. In DNA, the CDR3 is TGTGCCTGGCCACAGAAAGAGACAGATACGCAGTATTTT. Drawing the rest from reference TRBV30 and TRBJ2-3, the complete variable domain is SQTIHQWPATLVQPVGSPLSLECTVEGTSNPNLYWYRQAAGRGLQLLFYSVGIGQISSEVPQNLSASRPQDRQFILSSKKLLLSDSGFYLCAWPQKETDTQYFGPGTRLTVL.

This clone was observed at least ten times. The chain combines TRBV2 with TRBJ2-5; 9 bases agree with TRBD1. The V segment lost 5 bases and the J segment 9 bases; nucleotides outside the gene matches: 7. Germline assignment: CDR1 SNHLY and CDR2 FYNNEI. This CDR3 spans 13 amino acids. The CDR3 spells CASSTGTGPSQYF. Written as DNA, the CDR3 is TGTGCCAGCAGTACCGGGACAGGGCCCTCCCAGTACTTC. Full variable domain (remainder filled in from reference TRBV2 and TRBJ2-5): EPEVTQTPSHQVTQMGQEVILRCVPISNHLYFYWYRQILGQKVEFLVSFYNNEISEKSEIFDDQFSVERPDGSNFTLKIRSTKLEDSAMYFCASSTGTGPSQYFGPGTRLLVL.

The chain uses TRBV28 and TRBJ2-7, with D perhaps matching TRBD1 (5 bases). The germline V gene encodes CDR1 MDHEN and CDR2 SYDVKM. Trimming stripped 5 bases from V and 3 bases from J, with 11 bases between. The CDR3 has 13 amino acids. Here the CDR3 reads CASSVDSYYEQYF. CDR3 sequence (DNA): TGTGCCAGCAGTGTAGACAGCTACTACGAGCAGTACTTC. The whole variable domain, filled in from reference TRBV28 and TRBJ2-7, reads DVKVTQSSRYLVKRTGEKVFLECVQDMDHENMFWYRQDPGLGLRLIYFSYDVKMKEKGDIPEGYSVSREKKERFSLILESASTNQTSMYLCASSVDSYYEQYFGPGTRLTVT.

This clone was picked up one time. V and J are TRBV11-2 and TRBJ2-5; 8 bases line up with TRBD2. Germline V CDR1 and CDR2: SGHAT, FQNNGV. V shed 5 bases and J 1 base; nucleotides not matched to a gene: 9. The CDR3 runs 16 residues. The CDR3 DNA sequence: TGTGCCAGCAGCCCCGGACTAGCAGGATTCCAAGAGACCCAGTACTTC. Translated, it gives CASSPGLAGFQETQYF.

This clone was counted once. The chain combines TRBV2 with TRBJ2-1; 10 bases agree with TRBD2. V lost 1 base to trimming and J lost 4 bases; unmatched junction nucleotides: 4. Germline CDR1 and CDR2: SNHLY and FYNNEI. The CDR3 runs to 16 residues. Written as DNA, the CDR3 is TGTGCCAGCAGTGAAGGGCGACTAGCGGGTTACAATGAGCAGTTCTTC. Its translation: CASSEGRLAGYNEQFF.

This chain links TRBV9 with TRBJ1-2; 9 nucleotides match TRBD1. The CDR3 contains 15 residues. CDR1 is SGDLS, CDR2 YYNGEE, per germline. V shed 0 bases and J 3 bases; nucleotides not matched to a gene: 3. CDR3 in amino acids: CASSVGGQGHYGYTF. The CDR3 DNA is TGTGCCAGCAGCGTAGGGGGACAGGGACACTATGGCTACACCTTC.

The chain has TRBV4-1 and TRBJ1-2; D call uncertain. V was pared by 0 bases and J by 7 bases, with 15 bases between. CDR1 and CDR2 (germline): MGHRA, YSYEKL. The CDR3 spans 15 residues. The CDR3 DNA reads TGCGCCAGCAGCCAAGAGGTGAGGGTGGACCTTGGCTACACCTTC. Translated, it gives CASSQEVRVDLGYTF.

The genes are TRBV6-4 and TRBJ2-3, with TRBD2 matching 8 bases. The germline V gene has CDR1 MRHNA and CDR2 SNTAGT. The V gene end was trimmed by 4 bases and the J gene end by 5 bases; junction bases not matched to a gene: 11. The CDR3 is 16 residues long. Here the CDR3 DNA reads TGTGCCAGCAGTGCGGCAGCGGGAGCCGTGGGAGATACGCAGTATTTT. Translation gives CASSAAAGAVGDTQYF.

The rearrangement joins TRBV5-1 to TRBJ1-1; TRBD1 aligns across 7 bases. Trimming removed 7 bases from V and 0 bases from J; junction bases left unmatched: 6. The CDR3 contains 14 residues. Germline V gene sequence: CDR1 SGHRS, CDR2 YFSETQ. The CDR3 reads CASQGVEVNTEAFF. CDR3 sequence (DNA): TGCGCCAGCCAGGGGGTGGAAGTGAACACTGAAGCTTTCTTT.

With respect to this clone: Mismatch with germline at one junction end may stem from a read error. The gene calls are TRBV18 and TRBJ1-1, with TRBD1 matching over 7 bases. Germline loops: CDR1 KGHSH, CDR2 LQKENI. The CDR3 sequence is 13 residues long. The CDR3, as DNA: TGTGCCAGCACACCGGGACAGAACCTAGAAGCTTTCTTT. Amino acids: CASTPGQNLEAFF.